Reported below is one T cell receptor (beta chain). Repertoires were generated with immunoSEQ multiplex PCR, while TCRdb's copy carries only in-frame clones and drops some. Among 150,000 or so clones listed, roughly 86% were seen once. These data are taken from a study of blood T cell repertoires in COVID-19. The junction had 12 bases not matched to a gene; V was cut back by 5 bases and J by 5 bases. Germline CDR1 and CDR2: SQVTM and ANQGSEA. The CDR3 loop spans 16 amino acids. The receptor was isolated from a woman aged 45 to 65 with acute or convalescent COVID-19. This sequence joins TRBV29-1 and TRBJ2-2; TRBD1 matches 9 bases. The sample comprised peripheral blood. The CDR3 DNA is TGCAGCGTTACTACCCTGGACAGGGGAAGAACCGGGGAGCTGTTTTTT. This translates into CSVTTLDRGRTGELFF.